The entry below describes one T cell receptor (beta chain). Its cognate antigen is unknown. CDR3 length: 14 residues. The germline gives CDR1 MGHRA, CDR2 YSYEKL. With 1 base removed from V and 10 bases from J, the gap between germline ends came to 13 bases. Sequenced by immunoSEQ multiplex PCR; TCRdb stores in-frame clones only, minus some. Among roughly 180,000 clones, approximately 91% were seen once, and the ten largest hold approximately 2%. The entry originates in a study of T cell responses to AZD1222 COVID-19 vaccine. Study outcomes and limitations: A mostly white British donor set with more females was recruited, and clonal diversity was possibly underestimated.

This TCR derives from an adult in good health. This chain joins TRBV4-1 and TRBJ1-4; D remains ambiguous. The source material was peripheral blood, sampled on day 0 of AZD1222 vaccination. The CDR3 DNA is TGCGCCAGCAGCCAAGGGGAGACCTCCGGAAAACTGTTTTTT. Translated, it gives CASSQGETSGKLFF.